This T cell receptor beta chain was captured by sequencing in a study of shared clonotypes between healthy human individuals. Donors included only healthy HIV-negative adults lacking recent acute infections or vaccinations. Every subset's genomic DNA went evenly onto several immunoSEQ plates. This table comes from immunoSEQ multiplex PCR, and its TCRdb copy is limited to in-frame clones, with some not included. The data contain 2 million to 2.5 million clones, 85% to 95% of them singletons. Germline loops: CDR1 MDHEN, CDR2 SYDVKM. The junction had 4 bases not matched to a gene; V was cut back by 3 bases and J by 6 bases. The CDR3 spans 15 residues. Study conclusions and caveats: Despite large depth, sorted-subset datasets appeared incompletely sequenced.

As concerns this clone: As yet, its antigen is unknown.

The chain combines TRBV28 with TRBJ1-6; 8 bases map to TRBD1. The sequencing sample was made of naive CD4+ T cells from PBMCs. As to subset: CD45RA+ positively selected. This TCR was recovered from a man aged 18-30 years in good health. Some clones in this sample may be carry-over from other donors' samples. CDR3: CASSLFTGGNSPLHF. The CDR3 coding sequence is TGTGCCAGCAGTTTGTTCACAGGGGGTAATTCACCCCTCCACTTT.